The next 19 T cell receptor beta chains were all read from a single sample in a study of OX40 agonist ivuxolimab in advanced cancers. Some clones are missing from TCRdb's copy, which holds only in-frame ones; the method was immunoSEQ multiplex PCR. The data show more than 65,000 clones, 85% seen once. The sequencing used CD4+ or CD8+ T cells sorted from blood, collected in a trial of the OX40 agonist ivuxolimab. The source of these receptors is an adult with an advanced solid tumor such as melanoma, head and neck, liver or kidney cancer.

This rearrangement joins TRBV11-3 to TRBJ2-3; 10 nucleotides align to TRBD1. The ends lost 7 bases at V and 3 bases at J; junction bases unmatched: 10. The CDR3 extends over 16 amino acids. Germline V gene sequence: CDR1 SGHNT, CDR2 YENEEA. The CDR3 nucleotides are TGTGCCAGCACCCGTGCCGGGACAGGGGATACAGATACGCAGTATTTT. Translated, it gives CASTRAGTGDTDTQYF.

This sequence joins TRBV30 and TRBJ2-1, with D hard to call. Germline CDR1 reads GTSNPN; CDR2 reads SVGIG (reference sequence). The CDR3 totals 14 residues. The V and J ends lost 4 bases and 6 bases respectively, with 16 bases between them. The CDR3 DNA reads as TGTGCCTGGACGGTGACGGCCGGACGCAATGAGCAGTTCTTC. Translated, it gives CAWTVTAGRNEQFF.

The V gene is TRBV5-1, the J gene TRBJ1-6; 7 bases are a match to TRBD1. The CDR3 spans 16 residues. CDR1 SGHRS and CDR2 YFSETQ come from the germline V gene. Trimming cost V 4 bases and J 2 bases; bases outside gene matches: 6. The DNA of the CDR3 is TGCGCCAGCAGCACCTTCGGGACAGCCTATAATTCACCCCTCCACTTT. Its translation: CASSTFGTAYNSPLHF.

The rearrangement joins TRBV25-1 to TRBJ1-2; D gene unclear. The CDR3 has 12 amino acids. The germline V gene encodes CDR1 MGHDK and CDR2 SYGVNS. V lost 9 bases and J 8 bases, leaving 16 bases between the germline ends. CDR3 in DNA: TGTGCCAGTAGTCAGGAGTTTCGGGGCTACACCTTC. This sequence encodes CASSQEFRGYTF.

CDR3 sequence (DNA): TGCGCCAGCAGCTTGGTACTAGCGGGAGCCAATGAGCAGTTCTTC. This translates into CASSLVLAGANEQFF. The chain employs TRBV5-1 and TRBJ2-1; 11 nucleotides match TRBD2. Losses at the gene ends were 0 bases for V and 6 bases for J; bases not matched to a gene: 2. Germline-derived CDR1 and CDR2 are SGHRS and YFSETQ. This CDR3 region has 15 residues. Filled out from reference TRBV5-1 and TRBJ2-1, the complete variable domain reads KAGVTQTPRYLIKTRGQQVTLSCSPISGHRSVSWYQQTPGQGLQFLFEYFSETQRNKGNFPGRFSGRQFSNSRSEMNVSTLELGDSALYLCASSLVLAGANEQFFGPGTRLTVL.

The V and J genes are TRBV28 and TRBJ1-2, with 7 bases matching TRBD1. The CDR3 consists of 14 residues. Germline values: CDR1 MDHEN, CDR2 SYDVKM. The V segment lost 4 bases and the J segment 2 bases; nucleotides outside the gene matches: 4. The CDR3 DNA reads TGTGCCAGCAGTTCGGCGGGACAGAACTATGGCTACACCTTC. Translation: CASSSAGQNYGYTF.

The chain carries TRBV15 and TRBJ1-1; 8 nucleotides line up with TRBD1. The CDR3 loop spans 15 amino acids. Losses at the gene ends were 1 base for V and 4 bases for J; bases not matched to a gene: 5. Germline-derived CDR1 and CDR2 are LNHNV and YYDKDF (reference sequence). CDR3: CATSRGNTGGTEAFF. CDR3 bases: TGTGCCACCAGCAGAGGTAATACAGGGGGCACTGAAGCTTTCTTT.

The chain uses TRBV9 and TRBJ2-4; D is unclear. There are 13 residues in the CDR3. Trimming pared 4 bases from V and 0 bases from J, leaving 5 bases between. Germline values: CDR1 SGDLS, CDR2 YYNGEE. The CDR3 sequence is CASSSLAKNIQYF. CDR3 bases: TGTGCCAGCAGCTCCCTAGCCAAAAACATTCAGTACTTC.

Here the CDR3 DNA reads TGTGCCAGCGGTACTCGCTCTGGGGCCAACGTCCTGACTTTC. Amino acid sequence: CASGTRSGANVLTF. This sequence joins TRBV28 and TRBJ2-6; D remains ambiguous. Germline V lookup: CDR1 MDHEN, CDR2 SYDVKM. The CDR3 covers 14 residues. Between the trimmed V and J ends, which lost 8 bases and 0 bases, there was a span of 8 bases.

The rearrangement links TRBV18 to TRBJ2-3; D is uncertain. V gave up 5 bases and J gave up 1 base, with 10 bases separating them. CDR1 and CDR2 (germline): KGHSH, LQKENI. The CDR3 loop spans 14 amino acids. CDR3 in DNA: TGTGCCAGCTCAGCCTTTAGTGGCACAGATACGCAGTATTTT. This encodes CASSAFSGTDTQYF.

This clone was seen once. This chain uses TRBV19 with TRBJ2-7, with D possibly matching TRBD2 (6 bases). This CDR3 spans 13 amino acids. Deletions cut 5 bases from V and 6 bases from J, with 14 bases between. CDR1 and CDR2 (germline): LNHDA, SQIVND (reference sequence). The CDR3 coding sequence is TGTGCCAGTAGTGAAGGGCGGGACGCCGAGCAGTACTTC. It yields the protein CASSEGRDAEQYF.

The rearrangement joins TRBV11-2 to TRBJ2-3; D possibly corresponds to TRBD2 (8 bases). This CDR3 comprises 17 residues. V dropped 1 base and J dropped 6 bases, with 20 bases sitting between them. From germline, CDR1 is SGHAT and CDR2 FQNNGV. CDR3 in DNA: TGTGCCAGCAGCTTAGTCCCGTCGGGAGGGGGCGAGGATACGCAGTATTTT. Its protein product is CASSLVPSGGGEDTQYF.

The chain is built from TRBV5-4 and TRBJ1-5; the D gene is possibly TRBD1 (5 bases). Between the trimmed V and J ends, which lost 0 bases and 0 bases, there was a span of 13 bases. Germline CDR1 is SGHNT and CDR2 is YYREEE (reference sequence). The CDR3 sequence is 17 residues long. The CDR3 here is CASSLGGAQASNQPQHF. The CDR3 DNA is TGTGCCAGCAGCTTGGGTGGGGCACAGGCTAGCAATCAGCCCCAGCATTTT.

The chain is built from TRBV21-1 and TRBJ2-7; the DNA was not compared with TRBD1, the D call given in the table. TRBV21-1 is shown as a pseudogene. The CDR3 covers 12 residues. This chain's CDR3 is CASLQGPYEQYF. CDR3 nucleotides: TGTGCCAGCTTACAGGGCCCGTACGAGCAGTACTTC.

This clone has just one count. The rearrangement uses TRBV28 and TRBJ2-4, with TRBD2 identical over 11 bases. The CDR3 consists of 16 residues. J lost 5 bases, V lost 6 bases, and 9 bases had no gene match. CDR1 and CDR2 (germline): MDHEN, SYDVKM. The CDR3 loop is CASRSPSGGRENIQYF. The CDR3 DNA sequence: TGTGCCAGCAGGTCCCCTAGCGGGGGGCGGGAAAACATTCAGTACTTC. Using reference TRBV28 and TRBJ2-4 for the parts outside the CDR3, the full variable domain is DVKVTQSSRYLVKRTGEKVFLECVQDMDHENMFWYRQDPGLGLRLIYFSYDVKMKEKGDIPEGYSVSREKKERFSLILESASTNQTSMYLCASRSPSGGRENIQYFGAGTRLSVL.

There are a few counts of this clone. The rearrangement uses TRBV19 and TRBJ1-6; D gene uncertain. V lost 5 bases, J lost 11 bases, and 13 bases lay in between. This CDR3 is built from 13 residues. Germline loops: CDR1 LNHDA, CDR2 SQIVND (reference sequence). In nucleotides, the CDR3 is TGTGCCAGTAGTCCAAGGGCACAAGCACCCCTCCACTTT. Its protein is CASSPRAQAPLHF.

V is TRBV6-5 and J is TRBJ1-5; perhaps TRBD1 as D (5 bases). In germline, CDR1 is MNHEY, CDR2 SVGAGI. The CDR3 has 15 amino acids. Trimming took off 6 bases at V and 2 bases at J, with 14 bases between the two ends. The CDR3: CASRSGALGNQPQHF. CDR3 nucleotides: TGTGCCAGCAGATCCGGGGCCCTGGGCAATCAGCCCCAGCATTTT.

The rearrangement joins TRBV30 to TRBJ2-5; D is ambiguous. This CDR3 spans 11 amino acids. The germline V gene has CDR1 GTSNPN and CDR2 SVGIG (reference sequence). Trimming took off 0 bases at V and 5 bases at J, with 4 bases between the two ends. The CDR3: CAWSVHETQYF. The CDR3 DNA is TGTGCCTGGAGTGTACATGAGACCCAGTACTTC.

This chain uses TRBV19 with TRBJ2-5; 10 nucleotides match TRBD1. CDR3 size: 14 residues. V was pared by 5 bases and J by 5 bases, with 5 bases of the junction left unmatched. CDR1 is LNHDA, CDR2 SQIVND, per germline (reference sequence). CDR3 DNA: TGTGCCAGTAGTCGACAGGGGGCGCGGGAGACCCAGTACTTC. Protein product: CASSRQGARETQYF.